The 5 T cell receptor beta chains in this list originate from one sample, sequenced in a study of regulatory T cells in long-lasting Graves disease. Time point indicated: newly diagnosed GD, antithyroid drugs for less than 3 months. The authors made the TCR library using RNA they extracted from PBMCs. iRepertoire HTBI primers and Arm-PCR of CDR3 regions built TCR beta libraries. Each CDR3 protein gets one entry after TCRdb re-called the multiplex PCR reads with MiXCR. The sample lists hundreds of thousands of distinct CDR3 sequences; roughly 15% were seen once. These same records also appear under a second study, on T cells in Graves' hyperthyroidism and ophthalmopathy.

The sample consisted of peripheral blood mononuclear cells (PBMCs), taken at new diagnosis, from a patient treated with antithyroid drugs. All receptors come from a woman aged 25 to 39 with Graves disease.

The sample holds a few counts of this clonotype. This chain joins TRBV10-3 and TRBJ2-1, with 10 positions matching TRBD2. Germline trimming cut 4 bases from V and 9 bases from J; bases unmatched to any gene: 18. This CDR3 region has 18 residues. The V gene's germline CDR1 is ENHRY and CDR2 SYGVKD. The CDR3: CAISVVWVAGGGGSEQFF. As DNA, the CDR3 is TGTGCCATCAGTGTCGTTTGGGTAGCGGGAGGAGGTGGTAGTGAGCAGTTCTTC.

A few counts support this clonotype. The chain combines TRBV18 with TRBJ2-7; 10 bases are shared with TRBD2. Germline values: CDR1 KGHSH, CDR2 LQKENI. The V and J ends lost 9 bases and 0 bases, in that order; junction bases with no gene match: 14. This CDR3 contains 17 residues. CDR3 DNA: TGTGCCAGTTCCGGACTAGCGGAACCTCATTACTCCTACGAGCAGTACTTC. Amino acid sequence: CASSGLAEPHYSYEQYF.

This clonotype came up many times. The chain couples TRBV12-3 or TRBV12-4 to TRBJ2-7, with a tentative D call TRBD2 (7 bases). This CDR3 region has 17 residues. V was cut by 5 bases and J by 0 bases, with 20 bases left in between. The CDR3: CASSLRGGDFSSYEQYF. CDR3 nucleotide sequence: TGTGCCAGCAGTCTTAGGGGGGGGGATTTTAGCTCCTACGAGCAGTACTTC.

This clonotype was detected a few times. V and J are TRBV27 and TRBJ2-1, with 11 bases aligning to TRBD2. CDR1 is MNHEY and CDR2 is SMNVEV in the germline V gene (reference sequence). The trim removed 7 bases at V and 2 bases at J, leaving 4 bases unmatched. The CDR3 totals 15 residues. The CDR3 region has the DNA TGTGCCAGCACCGGACTAGCGGGTACCTACAATGAGCAGTTCTTC. Residues: CASTGLAGTYNEQFF.

This clonotype has a count of ten or more. This sequence joins TRBV7-9 and TRBJ2-5; no clear D gene. CDR3 length: 13 amino acids. The V gene's germline CDR1 is SEHNR and CDR2 FQNEAQ (reference sequence). Trimming removed 0 bases at V and 4 bases at J, with 6 bases between. This CDR3 reads CASSLAMGETQYF. Written as DNA, the CDR3 is TGTGCCAGCAGCTTAGCGATGGGAGAGACCCAGTACTTC.